This T cell receptor (beta chain) came from a study of cytomegalovirus exposure and HLA in healthy donors listed by TCRdb under 2017. Describing the broader study: An earlier analysis of more than 550 of the donors reported roughly 300 Gb of sequence data and about 120 million unique TCR beta sequences obtained from approximately 180 million T cells. To study patterns of TCR occurrence, a later analysis re-analyzed previously published TCR beta repertoires from 650 to 750 donors and added high-resolution HLA genotyping. The study aimed to test whether cataloging public T cell receptors could reveal signatures of past pathogen exposure. To decide whether each TCR beta V gene segment behaved as functional or pseudogenic, an earlier analysis of some 540 of the donors relied on high-throughput TCR beta sequencing. All discovery cohort repertoires had been generated using a single sequencing platform. The later analysis used no new phenotypic data to find candidate immune exposures, relying instead on TCR beta sequences and their occurrence across donors. The number of typed donors differed by locus: roughly 620-640 for A, B, C, DRB1 and DQB1; approximately 520 for DQA1; 600 to 610 for DPA1; and some 470 for DPB1. Among the roughly 390 genotyped donors, around 81% belonged to the genetic ancestry cluster associated with self-reported Caucasian donors. The study combined high-throughput TCR immunosequencing, statistical association of individual TCRs with disease status, and machine learning to predict cytomegalovirus infection status. HLA typing included class I and class II loci at four-digit resolution. Roughly 5 DR-DQ haplotypes were handled as single units for association and clustering because linkage in the cohort was strong. Around 320 gigabases of sequencing data and approximately 93 million unique TCR sequences were included in an early release covering 500 to 750 HLA-typed donors. Across 398 genotyped donors of the cohort, an average of about 240,000 unique TCR beta nucleotide sequences per donor were sequenced, and approximately 17% of those sequences were non-productive. Donor age, sex, ethnicity and CMV serostatus were compiled together with the repertoire data. The study used immunosequencing to profile the T cell repertoires of some 600 subjects and linked those repertoires to cytomegalovirus serostatus. In addition to the first cohort of 666 subjects, a separate validation cohort of approximately 110 different subjects was used. A later genetic analysis used genome-wide SNP genotypes for about 55% of the 666 donors, treating that subset as a discovery cohort. The full study reports these points: Because HLA typing was missing for some donors at each locus, association tests included only the typed subset. According to the authors, the approach could potentially be generalized to other disease states and immunological phenotypes. Correlated functional status among segregating V segments might reflect linkage disequilibrium, but an unknown experimental factor could not be ruled out. A further reported finding was that TCR beta sequences accurately predicted the HLA-A and HLA-B alleles for most subjects in the first cohort. Because counts were too low, roughly 16 rarely observed V segments, including chromosome 9 orphons, were excluded from the earlier analysis of fewer than 650 of the donors. In a later analysis, HLA-associated TCR beta chains showed more clonal expansion and lower generation probabilities than non-associated chains that were equally common. A total of 150 to 200 TCR beta chains were listed by the study as associated with cytomegalovirus. An association between a missense DCLRE1C variant and V-gene and J-gene trimming of TCR beta chains was found in a later genetic analysis and replicated in an independent cohort. Assigning TCR associations to individual alleles was difficult when HLA alleles, especially DR and DQ, strongly co-occurred. A later analysis found that TCR association rates varied across HLA loci, with DRB1 alleles showing the most associated TCRs and HLA-C alleles the fewest. The presence/absence analyses assumed that sequencing depth was roughly uniform across donors, and that assumption may not be true. The sequencing pipeline was judged likely to have produced a cluster of highly shared sequence variants as a technical artifact. The only immune exposure information available for the cohort was CMV serostatus. While some public TCRs were present in many individuals, most TCR sequences turned up only very rarely across donors. Cytomegalovirus status was reported to be diagnosed by the classifier with high specificity and sensitivity in both the original and validation cohorts. The cohort was sequenced for TCR beta chains only, and without alpha or paired-chain data the features that could be detected were limited. Three of the identified cytomegalovirus-associated TCR beta chains were confirmed in vitro to be specific for cytomegalovirus antigens. In a later genetic analysis, fewer N-insertions in productive TCRs were reported among donors in an Asian-associated ancestry cluster than the roughly 700-donor mean. An earlier analysis of approximately 500 of the donors showed that most TCR beta V segments appeared in productive rearrangements either about 87% or about 30% of the time, which broadly matched IMGT annotations. A later analysis reported that several top co-occurrence clusters appeared linked to parvovirus B19, influenza, CMV and Epstein-Barr virus. Most CMV-associated TCR beta chains appeared to be HLA-restricted in a later analysis, and the HLA associations seemed to be driven largely by CMV exposure. Specific HLA alleles were associated with more than 15,000 TCR beta sequences at a false discovery rate of 0.05 in a later analysis. The 87-base-pair reads could not distinguish some IMGT-functional V segments, including TRBV6-2 and TRBV6-3, so those segments were excluded.

The cohort comprised around 690 healthy bone marrow donors. At the time of sampling, every cohort member was nominally healthy, though immune exposures that went unrecorded were likely present. The donor was CMV seropositive and was included in the group of 289 seropositive cohort members. Each donor provided a peripheral blood sample, and peripheral blood mononuclear cells were used for TCR beta sequencing. The Qiagen DNeasy Blood Extraction Kit was used to extract genomic DNA from the blood cell samples. Of note for this clone: Its antigen specificity is not known.

Libraries were made using the immunoSEQ multiplex PCR assay. For the multiplex PCR, a mixture combining 60 forward primers for TCR Vbeta segments and 13 reverse primers for TCR Jbeta segments was used. Amplification of the CDR3 region of rearranged TCR beta genes was performed with a multiplex PCR assay on genomic DNA. On the Illumina HiSeq System, the amplified TCR beta libraries were sequenced as 87-base-pair reads. On the study's bioinformatics: In a later analysis, tens of millions of unique TCR beta chains were counted across the 500 to 850 repertoires, and roughly 11 million of these chains were shared by at least two donors. Raw reads were error-corrected and collapsed into unique sequences by a nearest-neighbor algorithm in which closely related sequences were merged to remove PCR and sequencing errors. To assign V, D and J gene segments, CDR3 sequences were aligned to IMGT reference sequences. For a sequence to be retained, a match of at least six nucleotides was required to both a V gene segment and a J gene segment. Rearrangements were called productive when the CDR3 lacked stop codons and stayed in frame with V and J; all others were non-productive. CDR3 was defined according to IMGT convention as the region running from the second conserved V-encoded cysteine to the conserved J-encoded phenylalanine. In an earlier analysis of around 570 of the donors, sequences lacking an unambiguous match to a single V gene segment were excluded. In an earlier analysis of 587 of the donors, V segments were called functional above 56.7% productive rearrangements and were called segregating when the between-donor standard deviation exceeded 5%. A statistical classification framework was built to diagnose cytomegalovirus status from the catalog of TCR beta chain sequences. In a later analysis, TCR nucleotide sequences were compared against IMGT/GENE-DB human TR gene sequences so that V and J genes could be assigned. In a later analysis, CDR3 sequences and most-parsimonious VDJ recombination scenarios were assigned using the TCRdist pipeline. In a later analysis, each TCR beta chain was defined by its CDR3 amino acid sequence together with its V-gene family, and reads lacking a unique V-gene family were excluded. A later analysis removed 600 or so highly shared, low-generation-probability nucleotide sequences to deal with suspected cross-contamination and a sequencing artifact. In a later analysis, a clonal expansion index for each public chain was calculated from normalized within-repertoire ranks of inferred template counts. In a later analysis, generation probabilities were computed with a VDJ recombination model fitted to out-of-frame rearrangements, and the resulting probabilities were checked against IGoR. Hypergeometric tests were used in a later analysis to score TCR-TCR, TCR-HLA and TCR-CMV co-occurrence, with a repertoire-size bias correction applied to the TCR pairs. False discovery rates were estimated in a later analysis by permuting HLA or CMV assignments 20 times. In a later analysis, co-occurring TCRs were grouped using DBSCAN, with TCRdist sequence similarity added in when clustering inside HLA-allele-positive subsets. Repertoires with fewer than 30,000 or more than 120,000 public chains were left out of co-occurrence clustering, as were five repertoires with anomalous nucleotide sharing. TCRdb obtained this table from immuneACCESS and retained in-frame rearrangements with V and J assigned. These tables miss some clones; where compared with another copy, unresolved V genes account for less than half of the shortfall, and the remainder is unexplained. D and trimming were read from the DNA, whereas the V and J calls and clone size are those reported in that table. This specimen's table enumerates under 90,000 clones. Less than 20% of the sample goes to the ten largest clones.

The germline V and J ends show losses of 6 bases and 3 bases respectively, and no gene match explains 11 bases of the junction. Including the terminal cysteine and phenylalanine, the CDR3 comprises 18 residues. CDR3 DNA is the only sequence kept; it has 54 bases, read in frame from the first base. Based on the germline V gene (reference sequence), the CDR1 and CDR2 sequences are SEHNR and FQNEAQ. The specimen sequenced was PBMCs. The origin of this receptor is a man aged 45-65 years in good health and CMV-seropositive. The chain links TRBV7-9 with TRBJ2-5, with TRBD2 identical over 15 junction bases. The sequence in DNA is TGTGCCAGCAGGACCGGACTAGCGGGAGGGGAAAGGGAAGAGACCCAGTACTTC. This sequence encodes CASRTGLAGGEREETQYF.